The clone carrying this T cell receptor (beta chain) has just a few counts. These data come from a study of spatial heterogeneity in lung cancer. TCR cDNA molecules each carried a unique molecular identifier. TCRdb re-analysed the 5' RACE reads in MiXCR, keeping a single row per CDR3 protein. Among 19,000 or so distinct CDR3 sequences listed, 20% to 25% were seen once. Germline CDR1 SGHAT, CDR2 FQNNGV. V lost 1 base to trimming and J lost 2 bases, with 12 bases between them. The CDR3 runs to 15 residues. Time point specified: sample taken at primary tumor resection. From tumor, nontumor lung or frozen PBMC, whole RNA was taken unsorted for sequencing. A total of roughly 72 untreated early-stage non-small cell lung cancer patients served as donors.

J is TRBJ2-7 and V is TRBV11-2, with D maybe TRBD1 (5 bases). The sequence was obtained from a female donor with early-stage non-small cell lung cancer. The specimen comprised PBMCs, sampled at surgery. CDR3 region: CASSLGGPATYEQYF. CDR3 DNA: TGTGCCAGCAGCTTAGGGGGCCCGGCGACCTACGAGCAGTACTTC.